These T cell receptor beta chains were read from a single sample in a study of blood T cell repertoires in COVID-19. Only in-frame clones appear in the TCRdb table, and some are missing; sequencing was by immunoSEQ multiplex PCR. The repertoire includes about 52,000 clones, approximately 85% of them detected once, and around 23% sits in the top ten. The sample comprised peripheral blood. These receptors originate from a woman older than 75 with acute or convalescent COVID-19. Both conserved end residues are part of each CDR3.

v_gene	j_gene	CDR3aa
TRBV18	TRBJ1-1	CASSLGQGPNTEAFF
TRBV19	TRBJ2-6	CASSIAGVLRSGANVLTF
TRBV29-1	TRBJ2-3	CSVEASLEADTQYF
TRBV19	TRBJ1-1	CASSIGFRGSTEAFF
TRBV18	TRBJ2-7	CASSQTGGPLSYEQYF
TRBV5-1	TRBJ1-1	CASGLQGWGSGTEAFF
TRBV10-3	TRBJ1-5	CAISESGGSVQPQHF
TRBV5-1	TRBJ1-2	CASAWGSTNYGYTF
TRBV9	TRBJ2-5	CASSVLGGVQETQYF
TRBV15	TRBJ2-5	CATSSSTRIQETQYF
TRBV11-2	TRBJ2-3	CASSLIRLAGVKAQTQYF
TRBV6-2/TRBV6-3	TRBJ1-2	CASSLLRGSYGYTF
TRBV5-4	TRBJ2-7	CASSLAGASYEQYF
TRBV12-3/TRBV12-4	TRBJ2-5	CASSFGETQYF
TRBV18	TRBJ2-1	CASSPETAYNEQFF
TRBV7-9	TRBJ2-1	CASSSGLAGTYNEQFF
TRBV6-6	TRBJ2-4	CASSYGLVAKNIQYF
TRBV10-1	TRBJ2-1	CASGKSRGGEQFF
TRBV9	TRBJ1-1	CASSAGQKNTEAFF
TRBV4-1	TRBJ1-5	CASSQEAGGPLRAQHF
TRBV18	TRBJ1-3	CASSSPGLSNGNTIYF
TRBV27	TRBJ2-1	CASSHGTGGNEQFF
TRBV7-2	TRBJ1-5	CASSFDRGGNQPQHF
TRBV24-1	TRBJ2-1	CATSDSSGGHYNEQFF
TRBV7-9	TRBJ1-3	CASSTGQGNWNTIYF
TRBV15	TRBJ1-1	CATSRDNRGNTEAFF
TRBV7-8	TRBJ2-1	CASSRAGGVSYNEQFF
TRBV28	TRBJ2-5	CASSLGQQETQYF
TRBV7-6	TRBJ2-7	CASSLGFGTESYEQYF
TRBV28	TRBJ1-4	CASSLGTGNEKLFF
TRBV3-1/TRBV3-2	TRBJ1-5	CASSQAGTSWGQPQHF
TRBV28	TRBJ2-1	CASSLAGGRRNEQFF
TRBV5-1	TRBJ1-2	CASSLELGGGYTF
TRBV5-1	TRBJ1-1	CASSQQGLNTEAFF
TRBV5-4	TRBJ1-1	CASSIGQEENTEAFF
TRBV6-4	TRBJ2-5	CASSDSESGQGAKETQYF
TRBV7-3	TRBJ1-1	CASSSWGQRVGNTEAFF
TRBV12-3/TRBV12-4	TRBJ1-1	CASSQGTLGLF
TRBV19	TRBJ2-1	CASSIDWTGGSNEQFF
TRBV7-9	TRBJ1-6	CASSRDRYNSPLHF
TRBV4-1	TRBJ1-1	CASSQEARGRTEAFF
TRBV5-1	TRBJ2-1	CASRLRVAGVSYNEQFF
TRBV6-1	TRBJ2-2	CASSEGTANTGELFF
TRBV10-3	TRBJ2-5	CAISGGTQETQYF
TRBV7-7	TRBJ2-1	CASSLGVPGAGRHSYNEQFF
TRBV5-1	TRBJ2-2	CASSLGPANTGELFF
TRBV10-1	TRBJ2-2	CASSPSYTGELFF
TRBV6-5	TRBJ1-2	CASTPLAGDYGYTF
TRBV6-2/TRBV6-3	TRBJ2-1	CASSYRTGLTLYNEQFF
TRBV5-1	TRBJ1-4	CASSRIPGQPNEKLFF
TRBV2	TRBJ1-2	CASSEATGGYGYTF
TRBV15	TRBJ1-1	CATSNPGGVGTEAFF
TRBV14	TRBJ1-4	CASSRTGGYEKLFF
TRBV7-3	TRBJ2-2	CASSPRPGGELFF
TRBV14	TRBJ1-1	CASSPLGGRTEAFF
TRBV5-6	TRBJ1-1	CASSSAGLLNTEAFF
TRBV5-1	TRBJ2-1	CASSLDAGSSYNEQFF